This T cell receptor beta chain was sequenced for a study of shared clonotypes between healthy human individuals. The overall study: The plates for each donor numbered three CD4 naive, three CD4 memory, two CD8 naive and one CD8 memory. Study results and limitations: For sorted subsets, rarefaction showed incomplete sequencing despite large depth. Memory subsets generally showed lower estimated richness than naive subsets.

Naive CD8 cells, CD45RO-negative and positively selected for CCR7, excluded terminally differentiated effector memory CD45RA+ cells. Details on this clone: The target antigen is unknown.

Germline CDR1 and CDR2: SGHRS and YFSETQ. The CDR3 runs to 14 residues. J gave up 5 bases and V 4 bases, and 9 bases lay outside the gene matches. Genomic DNA from each subset was divided evenly over several immunoSEQ plates. Some clones are missing from TCRdb's copy, which holds only in-frame ones; the method was immunoSEQ multiplex PCR. This table has about 2.1 million clones, 93% appearing once. This receptor was taken from a young man in good health. Some clones in this sample may be carry-over from other donors' samples. The V and J genes are TRBV5-1 and TRBJ2-7, with 7 positions matching TRBD1. Sequencing was performed on naive CD8+ T cells from PBMCs. CDR3 nucleotides: TGCGCCAGCAGCAAGGGACAGTGGCGGGACGAGCAGTACTTC. Its translation is CASSKGQWRDEQYF.